This TCR beta chain is from a study of shared clonotypes between healthy human individuals. The V end lost 2 bases, the J end lost 5 bases, and 13 bases lay between the germline ends. Germline V gives CDR1 SNHLY, CDR2 FYNNEI. The CDR3 totals 14 residues. Overall study findings and caveats: Around 4.7% was the fraction of naive CD4 clonotypes found shared across a handful of donors.

Points on this clone: What it binds is unknown.

Those who donated, Caucasian adults without exception, all lived in Nashville, Tennessee. Libraries were prepared by immunoSEQ multiplex PCR; TCRdb keeps only in-frame clonotypes and omits some of them. In the table there are about 660,000 clones, approximately 74% of which are singletons. The sequence was collected from a woman in her twenties or thirties in good health. The J gene is TRBJ2-7, the V gene TRBV2; no clear D gene. Sequenced material: memory CD4+ T cells sorted from blood. Sample subset: CD45RA-negative fraction. The CDR3 protein is CASSERQVMNEQYF. The CDR3 DNA follows: TGTGCCAGCAGTGAACGGCAGGTTATGAACGAGCAGTACTTC.